This TCR beta chain was recorded in a study of CD8+ T cells in alopecia areata. Treatment: oral pan-JAK inhibitor, 5-10 mg twice daily. The germline V gene encodes CDR1 MNHEY and CDR2 SMNVEV (reference sequence). Trimming removed 3 bases from V and 1 base from J, with 6 bases in between. This CDR3 has 14 amino acids. Following extraction, RNA underwent reverse transcription to cDNA, which served as the sequencing template. Only in-frame clones appear in the TCRdb table, and some are missing; sequencing was by immunoSEQ multiplex PCR. The sample includes some 200,000 clones, about 50% of them seen just once.

V is TRBV27 and J is TRBJ2-2; unclear D gene. The TCR comes from a human donor with alopecia areata. Sample: CD4+ T cells sorted from blood, taken at week 4, from a patient treated with tofacitinib. The CDR3 DNA reads TGTGCCAGCAGTTTTAGGAAGAACACCGGGGAGCTGTTTTTT. Translated, it gives CASSFRKNTGELFF.